Following are 17 T cell receptor beta chains from one sample sequenced in a study of blood T cell repertoires in COVID-19. Profiled with immunoSEQ multiplex PCR; TCRdb holds only in-frame clones, not every one. The table records under 200,000 clones, approximately 87% of them present only once. The sequenced material came from PBMCs or T cells enriched from blood (not recorded which). Source of these receptors: a woman aged 45-59 years who had recovered from COVID-19.

The genes are TRBV6-1 and TRBJ1-6; D gene uncertain. This CDR3 has 15 residues. Looked up from germline, CDR1 is MNHNS and CDR2 is SASEGT. Trimming took off 0 bases at V and 6 bases at J, with 9 bases between the two ends. The CDR3 sequence is CASSEAVFGNSPLHF. The CDR3 DNA is TGTGCCAGCAGTGAAGCGGTTTTCGGTAATTCACCCCTCCACTTT.

This clone was recorded only once. The V and J genes are TRBV3-1 (or the pseudogene TRBV3-2) and TRBJ2-1; 7 bases line up with TRBD1. CDR1 is LGHDT and CDR2 is YNNKEL in the germline V gene (reference sequence). Germline trimming cut 1 base from V and 4 bases from J; bases unmatched to any gene: 16. The CDR3 runs to 19 residues. The CDR3 sequence: CASSQGGLNGDSLYNEQFF. CDR3 bases: TGTGCCAGCAGCCAAGGCGGGCTCAATGGGGACAGCCTTTACAATGAGCAGTTCTTC.

The J gene is TRBJ2-3, the V gene TRBV29-1; no firm D call. V was cut by 3 bases and J by 9 bases, with 7 bases left in between. Looked up from germline, CDR1 is SQVTM and CDR2 is ANQGSEA. There are 10 residues in the CDR3. CDR3 DNA: TGCAGCGTTGATGGGCTAACGCAGTATTTT. Its translation: CSVDGLTQYF.

The V call is TRBV30, the J call TRBJ2-7; TRBD1 aligns across 7 bases. The J segment lost 1 base and the V segment lost 1 base, leaving 7 bases of the junction unmatched. The CDR3 is 15 amino acids. Germline V CDR1 and CDR2: GTSNPN, SVGIG (reference sequence). CDR3 DNA sequence: TGTGCCTGGAGTGAGGGGGCGGTTGGTTCCTACGAGCAGTACTTC. Amino acid sequence: CAWSEGAVGSYEQYF.

The rearrangement links TRBV4-2 to TRBJ1-1; D uncertain. Trimming left V 1 base short and J 1 base short, with 13 bases between. This CDR3 contains 16 residues. Germline-derived CDR1 and CDR2 are LGHNA and YNFKEQ. The DNA of the CDR3 is TGTGCCAGCAGCCAAGTGGGAGGGTCTGGGAACACTGAAGCTTTCTTT. It translates to CASSQVGGSGNTEAFF.

The CDR3 DNA sequence: TGTGCCAGTAGAAACCCCCTACAGGGGAAGGGAATCTCTGGGGCCAACGTCCTGACTTTC. Protein sequence: CASRNPLQGKGISGANVLTF. The chain has TRBV19 and TRBJ2-6; 7 bases are shared with TRBD1. V dropped 6 bases and J dropped 0; count of bases not matched to a gene: 17. The CDR3 is made up of 20 amino acids. CDR1 and CDR2 from the germline V gene are LNHDA and SQIVND (reference sequence).

This clone was found a few times. V gene TRBV6-5 combines with J gene TRBJ1-3; TRBD1 matches at 7 bases. CDR1 is MNHEY, CDR2 SVGAGI, per germline. Germline trimming cut 2 bases from V and 4 bases from J; bases unmatched to any gene: 5. The CDR3 has 15 amino acids. The CDR3 loop is CASSYLTGIGNTIYF. The CDR3 DNA sequence: TGTGCCAGCAGTTACCTGACAGGGATCGGAAACACCATATATTTT.

This sequence joins TRBV3-1 (or the pseudogene TRBV3-2) and TRBJ2-2, with a tentative D call TRBD1 (5 bases). Germline CDR1 and CDR2: LGHDT and YNNKEL (reference sequence). The CDR3 extends over 14 amino acids. Trimming cost V 6 bases and J 4 bases, with 12 bases left between them. CDR3 loop: CASRNQGSTGELFF. DNA of the CDR3: TGTGCCAGCAGGAATCAGGGATCCACCGGGGAGCTGTTTTTT.

V gene TRBV14 combines with J gene TRBJ1-5, with TRBD1 identical over 8 bases. The CDR3 consists of 16 residues. Trimming cost V 3 bases and J 6 bases; bases outside gene matches: 10. The germline V gene encodes CDR1 SGHDN and CDR2 FVKESK. CDR3 coding DNA: TGTGCCAGCAGCCACCAGGACAGGGTAAACGGTCAGCCCCAGCATTTT. Translated: CASSHQDRVNGQPQHF.

V is TRBV7-3 and J is TRBJ2-7, with D possibly matching TRBD2 (5 bases). CDR3 length equals 13 residues. Germline assignment: CDR1 SGHTA and CDR2 FQGTGA. V was clipped by 0 bases and J by 6 bases, with 9 bases between them. For the CDR3, the DNA is TGTGCCAGCAGCTTAACGTATGGACTCGAGCAGTACTTC. Protein: CASSLTYGLEQYF. The full variable domain, completed using reference TRBV7-3 and TRBJ2-7, is GAGVSQTPSNKVTEKGKYVELRCDPISGHTALYWYRQSLGQGPEFLIYFQGTGAADDSGLPNDRFFAVRPEGSVSTLKIQRTERGDSAVYLCASSLTYGLEQYFGPGTRLTVT.

The V and J genes are TRBV9 and TRBJ1-6, with D maybe TRBD1 (5 bases). Trimming shortened V by 2 bases and J by 10 bases, and 19 bases separated the two germline ends. CDR1 SGDLS and CDR2 YYNGEE come from the germline V gene. This CDR3 region has 16 residues. The CDR3 spells CASSVGGTLPNSPLHF. Here the CDR3 DNA reads TGTGCCAGCAGCGTCGGGGGAACTCTCCCGAACTCACCCCTCCACTTT.

The gene calls are TRBV18 and TRBJ2-5, with 10 positions matching TRBD1. The germline CDR1 and CDR2 sequences are KGHSH and LQKENI. CDR3 length: 15 residues. With V trimmed by 3 bases and J by 4 bases, 5 bases remained unmatched. The CDR3: CASSPGTGELETQYF. In DNA, the CDR3 is TGTGCCAGCTCACCCGGGACAGGGGAGTTAGAGACCCAGTACTTC.

This chain links TRBV13 with TRBJ1-3, with 8 bases identical to TRBD1. The CDR3 totals 15 residues. Germline CDR1 reads PRHDT; CDR2 reads FYEKMQ (reference sequence). V lost 3 bases to trimming and J lost 6 bases; unmatched junction nucleotides: 7. The CDR3 DNA is TGTGCCAGCAGCTTGACCCGGGACAGGAAAAACACCATATATTTT. Translated, it gives CASSLTRDRKNTIYF.

This clone has just one count. The chain uses TRBV21-1 and TRBJ1-5; no DNA check was done on the table's D call, TRBD1. TRBV21-1 is a pseudogene locus. The CDR3 length is 16 residues. CDR3 sequence reads: CASSKVDSYSNQPQHF. The CDR3 DNA sequence: TGTGCCAGCAGCAAAGTGGACAGTTATAGCAATCAGCCCCAGCATTTT.

The chain's CDR3 is CASSSTVHEQYF. For the CDR3, the DNA is TGTGCCAGCAGCTCTACAGTTCACGAGCAGTACTTC. V is TRBV7-9 and J is TRBJ2-7, with no clear D. This CDR3 comprises 12 residues. Germline V lookup: CDR1 SEHNR, CDR2 FQNEAQ (reference sequence). V lost 4 bases and J 5 bases, leaving 9 bases between the germline ends. Combining the CDR3 with reference TRBV7-9 and TRBJ2-7 gives the whole variable domain DTGVSQNPRHKITKRGQNVTFRCDPISEHNRLYWYRQTLGQGPEFLTYFQNEAQLEKSRLLSDRFSAERPKGSFSTLEIQRTEQGDSAMYLCASSSTVHEQYFGPGTRLTVT.

The CDR3 DNA sequence: TGTGCTAGTGGTTTGGGACAGGGGCGAAAGGAAAAACTGTTTTTT. It yields the protein CASGLGQGRKEKLFF. The rearrangement joins TRBV12-5 to TRBJ1-4; 8 bases are a match to TRBD1. Germline-derived CDR1 and CDR2 are LGHNT and FRNRAP. Trimming cost V 1 base and J 8 bases; bases outside gene matches: 6. This CDR3 is built from 15 residues.

The chain employs TRBV19 and TRBJ1-1, with D perhaps TRBD1 (6 bases). Germline CDR1 and CDR2: LNHDA and SQIVND (reference sequence). Deletions cut 5 bases from V and 1 base from J, with 14 bases between. CDR3 size: 15 residues. DNA of the CDR3: TGTGCCAGTAGTCCTTTTCAAGGGGGGAACACTGAAGCTTTCTTT. Protein: CASSPFQGGNTEAFF.